Sequencing of this T cell receptor beta chain was carried out in a study of metastatic and nonmetastatic thyroid tumors. Study in general: Repertoire comparisons spanned blood and tumor or nodule tissue from malignant and benign thyroid patients. Study-level results: TCR beta diversity was reportedly significantly higher in malignant thyroid tumors than benign nodules, in blood and tumor.

V shed 0 bases and J shed 5 bases, with 14 bases lying between them. This CDR3 contains 15 residues. Germline CDR1 and CDR2: MNHNY and SVGAGI (reference sequence). In this sample, this clone is medium-sized. As yet, its antigen is unknown. Before thyroid surgery, none of the patients had received any treatment. Original data processing: Clinicopathological groups differed in CDR3, with these differences serving to build a distant-metastasis classifier for papillary thyroid cancer. TCRdb reprocessed the PCR reads using MiXCR. TCRdb, not the authors, supplied the V and J calls. Of about 24,000 clones listed, around 20% are singletons.

The chain is built from TRBV6-6 and TRBJ2-7, with D perhaps being TRBD1 or TRBD2 (5 bases each). This receptor was obtained from a female donor with papillary thyroid cancer or a benign thyroid nodule (not recorded which). Some clones in this sample may be carry-over from other donors' samples. Material: blood. The DNA of the CDR3 is TGTGCCAGCAGTTACTCGTTCAGGGACCTGAACGAGCAGTACTTC. This encodes CASSYSFRDLNEQYF.